The clone carrying this T cell receptor beta chain was detected only a few times. This sample was included in a study of blood T cell repertoires in COVID-19. Whole-study context: COVID-19 samples, acute and convalescent, were from the United States, Italy and Spain. T cells, B-cell-depleted T cells, or PBMCs provided the cDNA or gDNA that served as material.

In germline, CDR1 is SEHNR, CDR2 FQNEAQ (reference sequence). V dropped 5 bases and J dropped 9; count of bases not matched to a gene: 9. CDR3 length: 15 amino acids. Source study methods: Amplification with reference gene primers provided the estimates of nucleated cell counts. Sequencing used immunoSEQ multiplex PCR; TCRdb keeps in-frame clones, though not all of them. V and J calls and clone size are those listed in that table; D and trimming were worked out from the DNA. The sample contains 300,000 to 450,000 clones, 81% of which appear only once. The V gene is TRBV7-9, the J gene TRBJ2-1, with TRBD2 identical over 11 bases. The clonotype was recovered from a human donor with acute or convalescent COVID-19. The donor label of this sample is uncertain. The sequenced sample consisted of peripheral blood. CDR3 sequence: CASSISGRAVGEQFF. DNA of the CDR3: TGTGCCAGCAGCATTAGCGGGAGGGCCGTTGGTGAGCAGTTCTTC.